This entry lists 27 T cell receptor beta chains sequenced from one sample in a study of blood T cell repertoires in COVID-19. Profiling relied on immunoSEQ multiplex PCR, and the TCRdb table lists in-frame clones only, not all of them. The sample contains some 250,000 clones, around nine tenths of which appear only once. Specimen: peripheral blood. These receptor sequences come from a woman in her forties who had recovered from COVID-19.

The chain uses TRBV29-1 and TRBJ1-4, with TRBD1 matching 8 bases. Germline V gene sequence: CDR1 SQVTM, CDR2 ANQGSEA. The CDR3 sequence is 12 residues long. The ends lost 7 bases at V and 8 bases at J; junction bases unmatched: 6. The CDR3 protein is CSGTTGEEKLFF. CDR3 sequence (DNA): TGCAGCGGTACGACAGGGGAAGAAAAACTGTTTTTT.

J is TRBJ1-5 and V is TRBV20-1; no definite D call. V was pared by 5 bases and J by 0 bases, with 2 bases between. The CDR3 spans 11 residues. Per the germline V gene, CDR1 is DFQATT and CDR2 is SNEGSKA (reference sequence). The CDR3 spells CSALSNQPQHF. The CDR3 bases are TGCAGTGCTCTTAGCAATCAGCCCCAGCATTTT.

The CDR3 protein is CASGLDYTNTEAFF. The CDR3 DNA sequence: TGTGCTAGTGGTTTAGACTATACGAACACTGAAGCTTTCTTT. The rearrangement links TRBV12-5 to TRBJ1-1; D ambiguous. Germline loops: CDR1 LGHNT, CDR2 FRNRAP. The CDR3 sequence is 14 residues long. The V end lost 3 bases, the J end lost 1 base, and 9 bases lay between the germline ends. Drawing the rest from reference TRBV12-5 and TRBJ1-1, the complete variable domain is DARVTQTPRHKVTEMGQEVTMRCQPILGHNTVFWYRQTMMQGLELLAYFRNRAPLDDSGMPKDRFSAEMPDATLATLKIQPSEPRDSAVYFCASGLDYTNTEAFFGQGTRLTVV.

V gene TRBV7-9 combines with J gene TRBJ1-2, with 7 nucleotides matching TRBD1. The V gene end was trimmed by 5 bases and the J gene end by 8 bases; junction bases not matched to a gene: 2. CDR1 and CDR2 (germline): SEHNR, FQNEAQ (reference sequence). The CDR3 runs to 11 residues. The CDR3 nucleotides are TGTGCCAGCAGCCAGGACAGGGGCTACACCTTC. Amino acids: CASSQDRGYTF.

V usage is TRBV4-1 and J usage is TRBJ2-2, with 8 bases aligning to TRBD1. Germline values: CDR1 MGHRA, CDR2 YSYEKL. Trimming cost V 1 base and J 6 bases; bases outside gene matches: 4. The CDR3 contains 15 residues. The CDR3 spells CASSQVRTGPGELFF. The CDR3 region has the DNA TGCGCCAGCAGCCAAGTCCGGACAGGGCCCGGGGAGCTGTTTTTT.

This sequence joins TRBV19 and TRBJ2-1; 16 bases are shared with TRBD2. The junction had 9 bases not matched to a gene; V was cut back by 7 bases and J by 0 bases. The germline gives CDR1 LNHDA, CDR2 SQIVND (reference sequence). The CDR3 spans 19 residues. This CDR3 is CASTKGTSGRGGSYNEQFF. The CDR3 DNA follows: TGTGCCAGTACCAAGGGGACTAGCGGGAGGGGGGGCTCCTACAATGAGCAGTTCTTC.

This clone appeared a single time. The chain employs TRBV19 and TRBJ1-2; D is undetermined. The CDR3 covers 15 residues. V lost 4 bases and J lost 0, with 12 bases in between. Germline loops: CDR1 LNHDA, CDR2 SQIVND (reference sequence). CDR3 DNA sequence: TGTGCCAGTAGTACCTACGACGGGGCTAACTATGGCTACACCTTC. This translates into CASSTYDGANYGYTF. Together with reference TRBV19 and TRBJ1-2, the CDR3 gives the full variable domain: DGGITQSPKYLFRKEGQNVTLSCEQNLNHDAMYWYRQDPGQGLRLIYYSQIVNDFQKGDIAEGYSVSREKKESFPLTVTSAQKNPTAFYLCASSTYDGANYGYTFGSGTRLTVV.

This rearrangement joins TRBV29-1 to TRBJ2-3, with TRBD1 identical over 7 bases. The CDR3 contains 15 residues. Losses at the gene ends were 4 bases for V and 6 bases for J; bases not matched to a gene: 13. From germline, CDR1 is SQVTM and CDR2 ANQGSEA. This CDR3 is CSVGQGWGDPDTQYF. For the CDR3, the DNA is TGCAGCGTTGGACAGGGCTGGGGTGACCCCGATACGCAGTATTTT.

The chain combines TRBV27 with TRBJ2-4; the D gene is possibly TRBD1 (5 bases). Trimming pared 2 bases from V and 3 bases from J, leaving 11 bases between. The CDR3 is 15 amino acids. The germline CDR1 and CDR2 sequences are MNHEY and SMNVEV (reference sequence). CDR3 loop: CASSLSRDGKNIQYF. The CDR3 DNA is TGTGCCAGCAGTTTAAGCAGGGATGGCAAAAACATTCAGTACTTC.

The rearrangement uses TRBV5-1 and TRBJ1-2; 10 bases are a match to TRBD1. The CDR3 runs 16 residues. Per germline, CDR1 SGHRS and CDR2 YFSETQ. Losses at the gene ends were 4 bases for V and 2 bases for J; bases not matched to a gene: 8. The CDR3 sequence is CASSLGTGVANYGYTF. In DNA form, the CDR3 reads TGCGCCAGCAGCCTGGGGACAGGGGTGGCGAACTATGGCTACACCTTC.

The chain uses TRBV30 and TRBJ1-2, with 9 nucleotides matching TRBD1. V gave up 7 bases and J gave up 8 bases; unmatched junction bases: 17. There are 15 residues in the CDR3. The germline V gene has CDR1 GTSNPN and CDR2 SVGIG (reference sequence). The CDR3 DNA sequence: TGTGCCTCCACAAACGAAAAACAGGGGGCCGGGGGCTACACCTTC. Its protein product is CASTNEKQGAGGYTF.

This clone appeared a single time. Other DNA sequences from this sample encode an identical CDR3 as well. The rearrangement uses TRBV30 and TRBJ2-2; 12 bases are shared with TRBD2. V lost 3 bases, J lost 5 bases, and 4 bases stayed unmatched. The length of the CDR3 is 15 residues. Per germline, CDR1 GTSNPN and CDR2 SVGIG (reference sequence). CDR3 bases: TGTGCCTGGAGCCTAGCGGGAGGGGGGACCGGGGAGCTGTTTTTT. Protein: CAWSLAGGGTGELFF.

The chain has TRBV6-5 and TRBJ2-1; D unresolved. The germline CDR1 and CDR2 sequences are MNHEY and SVGAGI. With 7 bases removed from V and 7 bases from J, the gap between germline ends came to 14 bases. This CDR3 is 13 amino acids long. The CDR3 loop reads CASTPFVGNEQFF. The DNA of the CDR3 is TGTGCCAGCACCCCGTTCGTCGGGAATGAGCAGTTCTTC.

The J gene is TRBJ1-2, the V gene TRBV5-5; possible D gene TRBD1, 5 bases. Germline lookup yields CDR1 SGHKS and CDR2 YYEKEE (reference sequence). The CDR3 consists of 15 residues. Trimming pared 3 bases from V and 5 bases from J, leaving 17 bases between. CDR3: CASSSFAVRGYGYTF. In nucleotides, the CDR3 is TGTGCCAGCAGCTCCTTCGCCGTCCGGGGGTATGGCTACACCTTC.

The V gene is TRBV2, the J gene TRBJ1-1; 8 bases fit TRBD1. Per germline, CDR1 SNHLY and CDR2 FYNNEI. The junction had 7 bases not matched to a gene; V was cut back by 6 bases and J by 4 bases. This CDR3 contains 14 residues. Here the CDR3 DNA reads TGTGCCAGCAGAACCGACGGGACAGGCACTGAAGCTTTCTTT. Its translation is CASRTDGTGTEAFF.

The chain recombines TRBV10-3 with TRBJ2-7, with 7 bases lining up with TRBD1. Germline-derived CDR1 and CDR2 are ENHRY and SYGVKD. V was pared by 7 bases and J by 2 bases, with 8 bases of the junction left unmatched. The CDR3 loop spans 14 amino acids. CDR3 loop: CAINSDRRPYEQYF. The CDR3 coding sequence is TGTGCCATCAACTCGGACAGGCGACCCTACGAGCAGTACTTC.

The chain employs TRBV11-3 and TRBJ2-1; no clear D gene. The V end was cut by 5 bases, the J end by 4 bases, with 12 bases between. CDR1 and CDR2 (germline): SGHNT, YENEEA. There are 14 residues in the CDR3. Here the CDR3 DNA reads TGTGCCAGCAGCCCTAGTCCCGGGTACAATGAGCAGTTCTTC. This codes for CASSPSPGYNEQFF.

V gene TRBV5-6 combines with J gene TRBJ2-3; D is unresolved. Germline values: CDR1 SGHDT, CDR2 YYEEEE. The CDR3 spans 12 residues. V was trimmed by 4 bases and J by 7 bases, leaving 10 bases between them. Here the CDR3 reads CASSPESNTQYF. The CDR3 DNA follows: TGTGCCAGCAGCCCCGAGTCCAATACGCAGTATTTT.

J is TRBJ2-5 and V is TRBV7-6; 15 bases line up with TRBD2. The trim removed 2 bases at V and 2 bases at J, leaving 6 bases unmatched. This CDR3 is 18 amino acids long. The germline gives CDR1 SGHVS, CDR2 FNYEAQ. The CDR3 bases are TGTGCCAGCAGCTTAACGCCAGGACTAGCGGGAGGGCAAGAGACCCAGTACTTC. It specifies CASSLTPGLAGGQETQYF.

J is TRBJ2-3 and V is TRBV4-2; 13 bases fit TRBD2. This CDR3 is 17 amino acids long. Losses at the gene ends were 1 base for V and 5 bases for J; bases not matched to a gene: 6. CDR1 is LGHNA and CDR2 is YNFKEQ in the germline V gene. The CDR3 sequence is CASSQGRTSGSGDTQYF. The CDR3 DNA follows: TGTGCCAGCAGCCAAGGGAGGACTAGCGGGAGTGGAGATACGCAGTATTTT.

This clone appeared once. The rearrangement uses TRBV11-3 and TRBJ2-5; tentatively, D is TRBD2 (6 bases). This CDR3 is 13 amino acids long. Germline CDR1 reads SGHNT; CDR2 reads YENEEA. V lost 5 bases, J lost 7 bases, and 14 bases lay in between. This CDR3 reads CASSPRLVGTQYF. CDR3 coding DNA: TGTGCCAGCAGCCCAAGACTAGTTGGGACCCAGTACTTC.

V gene TRBV7-3 combines with J gene TRBJ2-5; 7 bases are a match to TRBD2. The germline V gene encodes CDR1 SGHTA and CDR2 FQGTGA. The ends lost 3 bases at V and 7 bases at J; junction bases unmatched: 5. The CDR3 is 13 amino acids. In DNA form, the CDR3 reads TGTGCCAGCAGCTTGAGTAGCGGGTTGACCCAGTACTTC. As protein: CASSLSSGLTQYF.

The DNA for the CDR3 is TGCGCCAGCAGCCAAGATGGGCGGCAGGGTATTCGGGCTTTCTTT. It codes for CASSQDGRQGIRAFF. The chain has TRBV4-3 and TRBJ1-1; TRBD1 might be the D (5 bases). Germline V gives CDR1 LGHNA, CDR2 YSLEER. Trimming shortened V by 0 bases and J by 11 bases, and 19 bases separated the two germline ends. The CDR3 extends over 15 amino acids.

This clone was seen a handful of times. V and J are TRBV4-3 and TRBJ1-2; D is uncertain. Germline V CDR1 and CDR2: LGHNA, YSLEER. Trimming removed 0 bases from V and 4 bases from J, with 9 bases in between. The CDR3 covers 14 residues. As DNA, the CDR3 is TGCGCCAGCAGCCAAGATGCGGTCTCCTATGGCTACACCTTC. It specifies CASSQDAVSYGYTF.

This clone was seen just once. The V call is TRBV5-1, the J call TRBJ1-2, with D possibly being TRBD1 (6 bases). V lost 0 bases and J lost 8, with 17 bases in between. CDR1 SGHRS and CDR2 YFSETQ come from the germline V gene. This CDR3 is 15 amino acids long. CDR3 in DNA: TGCGCCAGCAGCTTGGGGGGGACACGCACCGGCGGCTACACCTTC. The encoded protein is CASSLGGTRTGGYTF.

To note about this clone: One end of the junction fails to match germline, which may point to a read error. The rearrangement joins TRBV7-7 to TRBJ2-1; weak D call: TRBD1 (6 bases). The CDR3 is 15 residues long. The germline gives CDR1 SSHAT, CDR2 FNYEAQ (reference sequence). The CDR3 DNA follows: TGTGCTAGCAGCTTAGGGGGAGAAGCCCCCCATGAGCAGTTCTTC. Residues: CASSLGGEAPHEQFF. The whole variable domain, filled in from reference TRBV7-7 and TRBJ2-1, reads GAGVSQSPRYKVTKRGQDVTLRCDPISSHATLYWYQQALGQGPEFLTYFNYEAQPDKSGLPSDRFSAERPEGSISTLTIQRTEQRDSAMYRCASSLGGEAPHEQFFGPGTRLTVL.

The chain carries TRBV4-1 and TRBJ2-2; 16 bases match TRBD2. Germline V gene lookup returns CDR1 MGHRA and CDR2 YSYEKL. The CDR3 has 18 residues. V lost 0 bases and J lost 5; bases outside the gene matches: 3. The CDR3 reads CASSQEGLAGGRTGELFF. The DNA for the CDR3 is TGCGCCAGCAGCCAAGAGGGACTAGCGGGAGGGAGGACCGGGGAGCTGTTTTTT.